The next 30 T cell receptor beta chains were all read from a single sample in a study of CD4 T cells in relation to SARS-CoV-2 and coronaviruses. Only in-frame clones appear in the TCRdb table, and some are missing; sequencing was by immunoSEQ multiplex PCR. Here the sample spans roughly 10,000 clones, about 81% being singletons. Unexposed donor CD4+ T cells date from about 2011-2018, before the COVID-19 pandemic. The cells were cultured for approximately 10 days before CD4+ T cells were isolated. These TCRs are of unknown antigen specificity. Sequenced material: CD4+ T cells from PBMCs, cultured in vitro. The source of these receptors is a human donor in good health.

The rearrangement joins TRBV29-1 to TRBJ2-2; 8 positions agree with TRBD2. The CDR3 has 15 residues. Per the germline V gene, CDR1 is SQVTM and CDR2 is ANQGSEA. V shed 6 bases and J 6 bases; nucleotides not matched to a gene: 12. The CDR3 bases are TGCAGCGTCATCCTAAGCGGGAGTAGCGCCGGGGAGCTGTTTTTT. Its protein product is CSVILSGSSAGELFF.

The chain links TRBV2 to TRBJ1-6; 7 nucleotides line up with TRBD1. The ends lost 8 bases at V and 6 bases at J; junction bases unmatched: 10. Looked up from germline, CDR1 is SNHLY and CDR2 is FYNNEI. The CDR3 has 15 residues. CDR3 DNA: TGTGCCAGCGGGATCGACAGGGCTGCTAATTCACCCCTCCACTTT. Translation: CASGIDRAANSPLHF. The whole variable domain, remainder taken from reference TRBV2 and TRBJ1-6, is EPEVTQTPSHQVTQMGQEVILRCVPISNHLYFYWYRQILGQKVEFLVSFYNNEISEKSEIFDDQFSVERPDGSNFTLKIRSTKLEDSAMYFCASGIDRAANSPLHFGNGTRLTVT.

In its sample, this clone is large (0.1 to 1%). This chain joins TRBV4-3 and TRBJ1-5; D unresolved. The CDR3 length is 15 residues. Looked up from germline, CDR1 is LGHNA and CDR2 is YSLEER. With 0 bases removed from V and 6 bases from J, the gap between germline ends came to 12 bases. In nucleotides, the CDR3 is TGCGCCAGCAGCCAAGATCTGGCCTCGGTTCAGCCCCAGCATTTT. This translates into CASSQDLASVQPQHF.

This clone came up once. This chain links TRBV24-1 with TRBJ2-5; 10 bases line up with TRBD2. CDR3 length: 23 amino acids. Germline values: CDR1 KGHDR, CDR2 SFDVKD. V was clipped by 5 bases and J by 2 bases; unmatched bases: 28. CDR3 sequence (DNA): TGTGCCACCAGTGCCACCGGGACAGCCTTTAGGGGACTAGCGCCCGAGCGGCAAGAGACCCAGTACTTC. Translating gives CATSATGTAFRGLAPERQETQYF.

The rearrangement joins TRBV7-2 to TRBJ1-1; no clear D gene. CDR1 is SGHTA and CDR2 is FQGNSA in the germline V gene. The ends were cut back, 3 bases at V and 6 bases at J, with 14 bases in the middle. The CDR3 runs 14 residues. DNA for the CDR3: TGTGCCAGCAGCTTTGTCGTTGAGGGTTCTGAAGCTTTCTTT. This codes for CASSFVVEGSEAFF.

The DNA of the CDR3 is TGTGCCAGCAGCCTGTGGACAGGGGTCTATGGCTACACCTTC. Residues: CASSLWTGVYGYTF. The V and J genes are TRBV6-2 or TRBV6-3 and TRBJ1-2; 9 positions agree with TRBD1. Trimming cost V 6 bases and J 4 bases; bases outside gene matches: 6. Germline V gene lookup returns CDR1 MNHEY and CDR2 SVGEGT. The CDR3 runs 14 residues.

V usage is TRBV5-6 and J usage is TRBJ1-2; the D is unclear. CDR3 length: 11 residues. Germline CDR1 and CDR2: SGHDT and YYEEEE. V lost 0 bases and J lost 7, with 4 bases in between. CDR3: CASSLDGGYTF. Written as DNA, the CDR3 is TGTGCCAGCAGCTTGGACGGTGGCTACACCTTC.

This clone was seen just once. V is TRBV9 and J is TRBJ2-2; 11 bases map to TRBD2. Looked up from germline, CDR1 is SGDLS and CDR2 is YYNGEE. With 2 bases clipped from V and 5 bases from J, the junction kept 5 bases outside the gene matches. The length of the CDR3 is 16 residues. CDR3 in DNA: TGTGCCAGCAGCGTCACTAGCGGGGGTGAAACCGGGGAGCTGTTTTTT. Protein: CASSVTSGGETGELFF.

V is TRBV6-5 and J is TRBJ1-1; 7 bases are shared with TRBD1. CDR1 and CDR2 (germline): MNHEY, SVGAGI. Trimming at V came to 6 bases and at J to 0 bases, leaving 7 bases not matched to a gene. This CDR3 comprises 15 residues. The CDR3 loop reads CASRRGQALNTEAFF. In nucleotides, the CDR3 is TGTGCCAGCAGGAGAGGACAGGCCCTGAACACTGAAGCTTTCTTT.

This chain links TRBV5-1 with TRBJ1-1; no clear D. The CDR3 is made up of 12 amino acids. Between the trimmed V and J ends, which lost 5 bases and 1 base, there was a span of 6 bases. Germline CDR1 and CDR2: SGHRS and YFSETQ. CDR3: CASRAGNTEAFF. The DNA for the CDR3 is TGCGCCAGCAGGGCGGGGAACACTGAAGCTTTCTTT.

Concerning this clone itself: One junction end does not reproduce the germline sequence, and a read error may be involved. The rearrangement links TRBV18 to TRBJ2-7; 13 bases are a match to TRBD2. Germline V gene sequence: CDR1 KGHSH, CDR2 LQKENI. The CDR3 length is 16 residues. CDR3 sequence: CASSPGTSGMLGLMNF. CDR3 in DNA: TGTGCCAGCTCACCCGGGACTAGCGGGATGCTCGGGTTGATGAACTTC.

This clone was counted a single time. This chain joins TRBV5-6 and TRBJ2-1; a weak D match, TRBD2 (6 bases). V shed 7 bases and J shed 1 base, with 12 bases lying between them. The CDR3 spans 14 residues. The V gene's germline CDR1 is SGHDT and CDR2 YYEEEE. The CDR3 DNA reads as TGTGCCAGCCGGCGGCGGGGATCCTACAATGAGCAGTTCTTC. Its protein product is CASRRRGSYNEQFF.

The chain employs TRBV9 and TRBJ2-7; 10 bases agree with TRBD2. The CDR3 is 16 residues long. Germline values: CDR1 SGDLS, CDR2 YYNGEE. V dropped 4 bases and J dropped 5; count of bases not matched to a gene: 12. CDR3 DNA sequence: TGTGCCAGCAGCCCAGAAAGCGGGAGGGCCAGAAACGAGCAGTACTTC. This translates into CASSPESGRARNEQYF.

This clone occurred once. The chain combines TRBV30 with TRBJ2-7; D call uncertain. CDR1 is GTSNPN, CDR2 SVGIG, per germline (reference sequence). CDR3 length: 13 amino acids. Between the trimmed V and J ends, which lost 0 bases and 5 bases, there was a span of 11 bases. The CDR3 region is CAWSVRLPNEQYF. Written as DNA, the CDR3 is TGTGCCTGGAGTGTACGTCTGCCCAACGAGCAGTACTTC.

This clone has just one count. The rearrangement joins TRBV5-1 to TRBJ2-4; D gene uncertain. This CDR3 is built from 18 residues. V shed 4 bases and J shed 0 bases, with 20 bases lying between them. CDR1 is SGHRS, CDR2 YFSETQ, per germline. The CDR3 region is CASSAAQTQTLAKNIQYF. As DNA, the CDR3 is TGCGCCAGCAGCGCAGCCCAGACCCAAACGCTAGCCAAAAACATTCAGTACTTC. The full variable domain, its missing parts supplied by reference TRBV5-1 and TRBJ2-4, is KAGVTQTPRYLIKTRGQQVTLSCSPISGHRSVSWYQQTPGQGLQFLFEYFSETQRNKGNFPGRFSGRQFSNSRSEMNVSTLELGDSALYLCASSAAQTQTLAKNIQYFGAGTRLSVL.

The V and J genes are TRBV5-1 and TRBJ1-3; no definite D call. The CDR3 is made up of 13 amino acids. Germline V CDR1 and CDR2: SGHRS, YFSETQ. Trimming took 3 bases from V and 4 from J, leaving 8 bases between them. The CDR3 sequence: CASSSQSGNTIYF. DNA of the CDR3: TGCGCCAGCAGCTCACAGTCCGGAAACACCATATATTTT.

DNA for the CDR3: TGTGCCAGCAGAGGGCATAATGGCTACACCTTC. This translates into CASRGHNGYTF. This chain links TRBV27 with TRBJ1-2; D unclear. Germline V gives CDR1 MNHEY, CDR2 SMNVEV (reference sequence). V shed 6 bases and J shed 6 bases, with 8 bases lying between them. The CDR3 extends over 11 amino acids.

The CDR3 protein is CASSLERTVRYNEQFF. The CDR3 DNA reads TGTGCCAGCAGCTTAGAGAGGACAGTGAGATACAATGAGCAGTTCTTC. The chain is built from TRBV7-8 and TRBJ2-1; TRBD1 might be the D (6 bases). The germline gives CDR1 SGHVS, CDR2 FQNEAQ. The CDR3 has 16 amino acids. V was trimmed by 1 base and J by 4 bases, leaving 14 bases between them. The variable domain in full, with the rest retrieved from reference TRBV7-8 and TRBJ2-1, is GAGVSQSPRYKVAKRGQDVALRCDPISGHVSLFWYQQALGQGPEFLTYFQNEAQLDKSGLPSDRFFAERPEGSVSTLKIQRTQQEDSAVYLCASSLERTVRYNEQFFGPGTRLTVL.

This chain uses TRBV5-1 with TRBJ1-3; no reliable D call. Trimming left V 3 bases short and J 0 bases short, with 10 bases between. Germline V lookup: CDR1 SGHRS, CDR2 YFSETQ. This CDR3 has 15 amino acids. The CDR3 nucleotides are TGCGCCAGCAGCTGGATGACTAACTCTGGAAACACCATATATTTT. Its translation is CASSWMTNSGNTIYF.

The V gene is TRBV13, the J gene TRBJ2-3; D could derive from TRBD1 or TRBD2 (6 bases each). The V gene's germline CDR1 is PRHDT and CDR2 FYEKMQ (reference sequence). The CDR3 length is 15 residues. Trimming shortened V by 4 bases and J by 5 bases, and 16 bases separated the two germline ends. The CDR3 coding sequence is TGTGCCAGCAGCTCCGGAGGGGGTCCAGGAGATACGCAGTATTTT. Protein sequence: CASSSGGGPGDTQYF. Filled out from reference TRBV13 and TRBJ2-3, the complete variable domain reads AAGVIQSPRHLIKEKRETATLKCYPIPRHDTVYWYQQGPGQDPQFLISFYEKMQSDKGSIPDRFSAQQFSDYHSELNMSSLELGDSALYFCASSSGGGPGDTQYFGPGTRLTVL.

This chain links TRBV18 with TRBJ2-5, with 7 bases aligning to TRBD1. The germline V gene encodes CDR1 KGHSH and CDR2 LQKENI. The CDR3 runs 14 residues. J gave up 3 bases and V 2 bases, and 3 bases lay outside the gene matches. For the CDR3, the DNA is TGTGCCAGCTCACCAAACACAGGGGAAGAGACCCAGTACTTC. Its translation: CASSPNTGEETQYF. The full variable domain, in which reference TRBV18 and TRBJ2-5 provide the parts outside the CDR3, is NAGVMQNPRHLVRRRGQEARLRCSPMKGHSHVYWYRQLPEEGLKFMVYLQKENIIDESGMPKERFSAEFPKEGPSILRIQQVVRGDSAAYFCASSPNTGEETQYFGPGTRLLVL.

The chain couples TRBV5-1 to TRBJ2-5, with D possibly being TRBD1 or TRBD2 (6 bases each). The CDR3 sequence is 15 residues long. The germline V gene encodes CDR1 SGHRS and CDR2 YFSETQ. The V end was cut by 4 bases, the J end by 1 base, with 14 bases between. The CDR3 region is CASSPEGGSQETQYF. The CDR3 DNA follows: TGCGCCAGCAGCCCGGAGGGGGGATCCCAAGAGACCCAGTACTTC.

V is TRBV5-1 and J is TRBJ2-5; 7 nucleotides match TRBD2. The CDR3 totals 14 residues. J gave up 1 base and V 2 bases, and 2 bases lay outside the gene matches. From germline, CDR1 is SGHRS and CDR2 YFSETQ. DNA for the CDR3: TGCGCCAGCAGCTTAGCGGGAATCCAAGAGACCCAGTACTTC. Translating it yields CASSLAGIQETQYF.

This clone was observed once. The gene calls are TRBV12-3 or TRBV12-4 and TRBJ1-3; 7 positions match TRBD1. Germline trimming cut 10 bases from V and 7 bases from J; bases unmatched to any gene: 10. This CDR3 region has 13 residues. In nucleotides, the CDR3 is TGTGCCACCTCTAAGGGGGCAGGTAACACCATATATTTT. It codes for CATSKGAGNTIYF.

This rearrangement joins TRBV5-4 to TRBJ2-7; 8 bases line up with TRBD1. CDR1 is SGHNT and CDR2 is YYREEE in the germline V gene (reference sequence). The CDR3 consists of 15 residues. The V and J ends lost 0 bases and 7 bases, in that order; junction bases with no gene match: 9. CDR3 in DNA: TGTGCCAGCAGCTTGGAACCCGGACAGGGCGGAGAGCAGTACTTC. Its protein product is CASSLEPGQGGEQYF.

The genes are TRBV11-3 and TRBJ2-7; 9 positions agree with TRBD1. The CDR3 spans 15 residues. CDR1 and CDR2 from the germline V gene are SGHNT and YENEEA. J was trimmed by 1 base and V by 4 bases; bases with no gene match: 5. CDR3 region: CASSSGTGNSYEQYF. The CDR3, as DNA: TGTGCCAGCAGCTCCGGGACAGGGAATTCCTACGAGCAGTACTTC.

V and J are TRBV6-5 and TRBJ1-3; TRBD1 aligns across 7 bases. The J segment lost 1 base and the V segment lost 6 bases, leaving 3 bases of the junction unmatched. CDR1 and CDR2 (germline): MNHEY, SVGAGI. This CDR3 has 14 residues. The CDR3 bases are TGTGCCAGCAGAGACAGGGTTTCTGGAAACACCATATATTTT. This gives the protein CASRDRVSGNTIYF.

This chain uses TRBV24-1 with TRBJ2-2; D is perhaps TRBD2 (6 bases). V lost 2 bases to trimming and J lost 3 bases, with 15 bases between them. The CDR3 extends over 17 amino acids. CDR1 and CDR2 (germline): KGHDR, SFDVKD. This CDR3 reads CATSDWMWEEYTGELFF. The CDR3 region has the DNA TGTGCCACCAGTGATTGGATGTGGGAGGAGTACACCGGGGAGCTGTTTTTT.

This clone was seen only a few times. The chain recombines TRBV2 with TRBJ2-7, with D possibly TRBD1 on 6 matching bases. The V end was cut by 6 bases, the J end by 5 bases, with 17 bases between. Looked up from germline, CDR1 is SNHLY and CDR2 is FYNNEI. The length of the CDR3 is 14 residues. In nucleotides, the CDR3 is TGTGCCAGCAGCGTTGACAGGTTTGCCCACGAGCAGTACTTC. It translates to CASSVDRFAHEQYF.

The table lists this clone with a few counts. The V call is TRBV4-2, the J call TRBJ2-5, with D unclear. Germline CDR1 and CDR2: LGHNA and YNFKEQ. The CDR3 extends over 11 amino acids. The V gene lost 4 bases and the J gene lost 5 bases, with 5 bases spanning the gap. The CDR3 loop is CASSLGETQYF. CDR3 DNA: TGTGCCAGCAGCCTCGGGGAGACCCAGTACTTC.